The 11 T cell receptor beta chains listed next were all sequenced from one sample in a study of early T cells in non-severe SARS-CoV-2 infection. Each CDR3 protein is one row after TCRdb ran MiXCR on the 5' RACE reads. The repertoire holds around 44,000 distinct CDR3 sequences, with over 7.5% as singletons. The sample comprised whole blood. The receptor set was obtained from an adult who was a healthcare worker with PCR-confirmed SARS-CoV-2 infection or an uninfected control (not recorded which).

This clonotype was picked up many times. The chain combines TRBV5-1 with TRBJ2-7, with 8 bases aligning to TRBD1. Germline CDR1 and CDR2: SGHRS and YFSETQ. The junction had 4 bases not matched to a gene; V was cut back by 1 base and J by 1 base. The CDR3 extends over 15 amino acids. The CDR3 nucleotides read TGCGCCAGCAGCTTGCTTCGGGACAGGTCCTACGAGCAGTACTTC. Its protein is CASSLLRDRSYEQYF.

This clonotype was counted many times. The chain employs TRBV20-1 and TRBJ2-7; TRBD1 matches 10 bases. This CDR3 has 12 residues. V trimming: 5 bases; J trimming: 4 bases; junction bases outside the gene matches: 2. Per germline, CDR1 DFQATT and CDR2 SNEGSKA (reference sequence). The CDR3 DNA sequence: TGCAGTGCTGGACAGGGGGAGTACGAGCAGTACTTC. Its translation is CSAGQGEYEQYF.

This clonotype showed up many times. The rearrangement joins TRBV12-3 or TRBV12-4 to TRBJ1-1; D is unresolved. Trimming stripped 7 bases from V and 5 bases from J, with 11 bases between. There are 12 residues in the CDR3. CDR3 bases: TGTGCCAGCACTCTAAGGGTTACTGAAGCTTTCTTT. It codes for CASTLRVTEAFF.

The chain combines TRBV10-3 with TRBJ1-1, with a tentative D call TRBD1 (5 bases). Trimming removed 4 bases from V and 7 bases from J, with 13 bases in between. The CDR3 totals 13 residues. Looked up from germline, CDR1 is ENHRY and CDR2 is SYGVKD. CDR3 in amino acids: CAISGTNGFEAFF. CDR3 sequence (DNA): TGTGCCATCAGTGGGACAAACGGCTTTGAAGCTTTCTTT.

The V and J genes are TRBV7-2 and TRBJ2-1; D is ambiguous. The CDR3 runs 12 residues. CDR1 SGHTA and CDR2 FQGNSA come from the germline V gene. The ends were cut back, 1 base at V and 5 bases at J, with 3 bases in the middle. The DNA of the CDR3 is TGTGCCAGCAGCTTAGGTAACAATGAGCAGTTCTTC. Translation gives CASSLGNNEQFF.

The CDR3 sequence is CASSLTGMGTNEKLFF. The CDR3 DNA reads TGTGCCAGCAGCTTAACAGGGATGGGAACTAATGAAAAACTGTTTTTT. V is TRBV5-4 and J is TRBJ1-4, with D maybe TRBD1 (6 bases). The CDR3 loop spans 16 amino acids. The germline CDR1 and CDR2 sequences are SGHNT and YYREEE (reference sequence). Trimming pared 2 bases from V and 1 base from J, leaving 12 bases between.

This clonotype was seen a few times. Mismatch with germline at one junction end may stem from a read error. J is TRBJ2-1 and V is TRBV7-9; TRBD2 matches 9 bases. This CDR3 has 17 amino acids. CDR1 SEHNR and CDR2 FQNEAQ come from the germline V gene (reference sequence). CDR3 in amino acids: CTSSLTGGAGGRNEQFF. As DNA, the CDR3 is TGTACCAGCAGCCTCACGGGGGGAGCGGGAGGAAGGAATGAGCAGTTCTTC.

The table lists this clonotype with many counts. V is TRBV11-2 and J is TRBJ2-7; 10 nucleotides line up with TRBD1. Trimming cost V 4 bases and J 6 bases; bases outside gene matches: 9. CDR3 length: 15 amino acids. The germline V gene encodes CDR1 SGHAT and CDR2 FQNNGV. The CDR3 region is CASSSSGTGVPEQYF. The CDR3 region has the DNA TGTGCCAGCAGCTCGTCCGGGACAGGGGTTCCCGAGCAGTACTTC.

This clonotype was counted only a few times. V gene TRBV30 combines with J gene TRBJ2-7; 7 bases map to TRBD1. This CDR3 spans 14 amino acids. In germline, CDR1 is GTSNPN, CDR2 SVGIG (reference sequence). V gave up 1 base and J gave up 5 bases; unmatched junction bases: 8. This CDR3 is CAWSGPGGRNEQYF. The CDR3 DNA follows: TGTGCCTGGAGTGGGCCAGGGGGAAGGAACGAGCAGTACTTC.

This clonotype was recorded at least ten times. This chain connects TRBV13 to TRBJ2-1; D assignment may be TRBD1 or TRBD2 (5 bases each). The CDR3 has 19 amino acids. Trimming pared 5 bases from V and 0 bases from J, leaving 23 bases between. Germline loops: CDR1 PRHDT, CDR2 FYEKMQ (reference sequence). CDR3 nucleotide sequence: TGTGCCAGCAGCCTCCCGGGACGGGTAGGACGAAGCTCCTACAATGAGCAGTTCTTC. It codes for CASSLPGRVGRSSYNEQFF.

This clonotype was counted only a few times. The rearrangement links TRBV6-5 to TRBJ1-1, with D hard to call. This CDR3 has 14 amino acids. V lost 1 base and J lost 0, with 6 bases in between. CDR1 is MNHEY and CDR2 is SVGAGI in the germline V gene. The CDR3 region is CASSYWNMNTEAFF. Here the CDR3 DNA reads TGTGCCAGCAGTTACTGGAACATGAACACTGAAGCTTTCTTT.